These 11 T cell receptor beta chains share one sample of origin, sequenced in a study of blood T cell repertoires in COVID-19. Sequencing used immunoSEQ multiplex PCR; TCRdb keeps in-frame clones, though not all of them. The sample consists of 380,000 or so clones, 89% of them appearing once. Sequenced sample: peripheral blood. Receptor source: a man in his forties with acute or convalescent COVID-19.

The genes are TRBV11-2 and TRBJ1-2; unclear D gene. The CDR3 is 14 amino acids. Trimming took off 2 bases at V and 8 bases at J, with 15 bases between the two ends. Germline V gene data show CDR1 as SGHAT and CDR2 as FQNNGV. In DNA, the CDR3 is TGTGCCAGCAGCTTATTGTCCGAGAATTGGGGCTACACCTTC. This translates into CASSLLSENWGYTF.

This clone showed up just once. V gene TRBV6-5 combines with J gene TRBJ1-2, with D possibly matching TRBD1 (5 bases). Germline-derived CDR1 and CDR2 are MNHEY and SVGAGI. CDR3 length equals 13 residues. The V end was cut by 7 bases, the J end by 8 bases, with 17 bases between. The DNA for the CDR3 is TGTGCCAGCACTCCTGGGGGGTTTCAGGGCTACACCTTC. Translation gives CASTPGGFQGYTF.

The V call is TRBV7-2, the J call TRBJ2-7; D is perhaps TRBD1 (6 bases). This CDR3 has 16 amino acids. V was trimmed by 6 bases and J by 2 bases, leaving 20 bases between them. The germline gives CDR1 SGHTA, CDR2 FQGNSA. CDR3 nucleotide sequence: TGTGCCAGCAGTTCATTGACAGGCAAACCGGCCTACGAGCAGTACTTC. It is translated as CASSSLTGKPAYEQYF. Drawing the rest from reference TRBV7-2 and TRBJ2-7, the complete variable domain is GAGVSQSPSNKVTEKGKDVELRCDPISGHTALYWYRQSLGQGLEFLIYFQGNSAPDKSGLPSDRFSAERTGGSVSTLTIQRTQQEDSAVYLCASSSLTGKPAYEQYFGPGTRLTVT.

This clone was observed a few times. J is TRBJ2-5 and V is TRBV12-5; D might be TRBD1 (6 bases). CDR3 length: 13 residues. From germline, CDR1 is LGHNT and CDR2 FRNRAP. Deletions cut 6 bases from V and 1 base from J, with 9 bases between. Written as DNA, the CDR3 is TGTGCTAGTGGAGGGACACCCCAAGAGACCCAGTACTTC. Translation: CASGGTPQETQYF.

This clone was observed a single time. The gene calls are TRBV25-1 and TRBJ1-4, with D hard to call. CDR1 MGHDK and CDR2 SYGVNS come from the germline V gene. The V end lost 4 bases, the J end lost 7 bases, and 13 bases lay between the germline ends. The CDR3 has 14 residues. CDR3 coding DNA: TGTGCCAGCAGTGCAGGATCTGCAGCTGAAAAACTGTTTTTT. Translated: CASSAGSAAEKLFF.

V and J are TRBV9 and TRBJ1-4; TRBD1 might be the D (5 bases). V dropped 0 bases and J dropped 3 bases, with 9 bases sitting between them. The CDR3 is 15 residues long. Germline V gene data show CDR1 as SGDLS and CDR2 as YYNGEE. The CDR3 spells CASSVGGGPNEKLFF. In DNA form, the CDR3 reads TGTGCCAGCAGCGTAGGGGGCGGACCTAATGAAAAACTGTTTTTT.

The genes are TRBV10-3 and TRBJ1-3, with 11 positions matching TRBD1. Germline V CDR1 and CDR2: ENHRY, SYGVKD. The V segment lost 5 bases and the J segment 0 bases; nucleotides outside the gene matches: 3. The CDR3 runs 16 residues. The CDR3 bases are TGTGCCATCAGTACGGGACAGGGGGACTCTGGAAACACCATATATTTT. This sequence encodes CAISTGQGDSGNTIYF.

This chain joins TRBV7-9 and TRBJ1-4, with 7 bases that match TRBD1. Germline V CDR1 and CDR2: SEHNR, FQNEAQ (reference sequence). There are 13 residues in the CDR3. The J segment lost 5 bases and the V segment lost 5 bases, leaving 2 bases of the junction unmatched. CDR3 in amino acids: CASSPTGNEKLFF. CDR3 in DNA: TGTGCCAGCAGCCCGACAGGGAATGAAAAACTGTTTTTT.

The chain uses TRBV5-4 and TRBJ1-6; no clear D gene. The CDR3 consists of 12 residues. V shed 5 bases and J shed 10 bases, with 10 bases lying between them. Looked up from germline, CDR1 is SGHNT and CDR2 is YYREEE (reference sequence). CDR3 DNA sequence: TGTGCCAGCAGTGGGAGCAGCTCACCCCTCCACTTT. This codes for CASSGSSSPLHF. The full variable domain, completed using reference TRBV5-4 and TRBJ1-6, is ETGVTQSPTHLIKTRGQQVTLRCSSQSGHNTVSWYQQALGQGPQFIFQYYREEENGRGNFPPRFSGLQFPNYSSELNVNALELDDSALYLCASSGSSSPLHFGNGTRLTVT.

This clone was picked up one time. The V and J genes are TRBV27 and TRBJ2-1; D perhaps matches TRBD2 (5 bases). Germline assignment: CDR1 MNHEY and CDR2 SMNVEV (reference sequence). Deletions cut 6 bases from V and 4 bases from J, with 10 bases between. The CDR3 length is 13 residues. The CDR3 reads CASRGGWYNEQFF. As DNA, the CDR3 is TGTGCCAGCAGGGGCGGGTGGTACAATGAGCAGTTCTTC.

J is TRBJ2-1 and V is TRBV27, with TRBD2 identical over 7 bases. The CDR3 has 17 amino acids. The germline V gene has CDR1 MNHEY and CDR2 SMNVEV (reference sequence). With V trimmed by 3 bases and J by 3 bases, 11 bases remained unmatched. The CDR3 DNA follows: TGTGCCAGCAGTTTTCCCCCTGCGGGAGTAAACTACAATGAGCAGTTCTTC. Translated: CASSFPPAGVNYNEQFF.